A selection of T cell receptor beta chains follows, all from one sample in a study of cytomegalovirus exposure and HLA in healthy donors. Assay used: immunoSEQ multiplex PCR; TCRdb lists only in-frame clones, some missing. The table lists 99,000 or so clones, around 78% of them singletons. Sequencing input: PBMCs. The receptors derive from a male donor in good health and CMV-seronegative. The CDR3 runs from the conserved cysteine through the conserved F or W. A D gene is named only where the DNA matches it firmly. Clone size is given for some rows only: seen once, a few or many times, or a class if the clone is expanded.

cdr3_length,v_call,clone_size,d_call,j_call,cdr3_nt,cdr3_aa
16,TRBV7-8,few,TRBD2,TRBJ2-3,TGTGCCAGCAGCCACCGTGAAGCGGGGACCACAGATACGCAGTATTTT,CASSHREAGTTDTQYF
15,TRBV19,NA,TRBD1,TRBJ1-6,TGTGCCAGTAGTATAAACGGACAGGATAATTCACCCCTCCACTTT,CASSINGQDNSPLHF
16,TRBV4-2,NA,TRBD1,TRBJ1-3,TGTGCCAGCAGCCGAGGGACAGTGGACTCTGGAAACACCATATATTTT,CASSRGTVDSGNTIYF
15,TRBV7-3,NA,TRBD1,TRBJ2-1,TGTGCCAGCAGCTGGGCCGAGGGGGCCGACAATGAGCAGTTCTTC,CASSWAEGADNEQFF
15,TRBV30,NA,TRBD1,TRBJ2-3,TGTGCCTGGAGTGTCGGGCAGGGGGCCGCAGATACGCAGTATTTT,CAWSVGQGAADTQYF
17,TRBV27,NA,NA,TRBJ1-2,TGTGCCAGCAGTTTAAAAATTGGGCCTTCCCTTAACTATGGCTACACCTTC,CASSLKIGPSLNYGYTF
15,TRBV29-1,NA,TRBD2,TRBJ2-7,TGCAGCGTTGGGACTAGCGGGAGGGGGATCTACGAGCAGTACTTC,CSVGTSGRGIYEQYF
12,TRBV5-1,NA,NA,TRBJ2-7,TGCGCCAGCAGCTTACAGGGCTACGAGCAGTACTTC,CASSLQGYEQYF
15,TRBV13,NA,TRBD1,TRBJ1-2,TGTGCCAGCAGCTTAAGAACCGACAGGGCGCGCGGCTACACCTTC,CASSLRTDRARGYTF
18,TRBV25-1,few,NA,TRBJ1-5,TGTGCCAGCAGTGGGGATAGCAGGGGTCCCCTTAGCAATCAGCCCCAGCATTTT,CASSGDSRGPLSNQPQHF
17,TRBV4-3,NA,TRBD2,TRBJ2-1,TGCGCCAGCAGCCAAGAGGGACTAGCGGGAGGTATAAGTGAGCAGTTCTTC,CASSQEGLAGGISEQFF
15,TRBV18,NA,TRBD1,TRBJ1-2,TGTGCCAGCTCACCGTCAACAGGGGCTAACTATGGCTACACCTTC,CASSPSTGANYGYTF
18,TRBV2,NA,TRBD1,TRBJ1-2,TGTGCCAGCAGTGATCATGATGACAGGGGGGTCGATACGTATGGCTACACCTTC,CASSDHDDRGVDTYGYTF
14,TRBV19,NA,NA,TRBJ2-1,TGTGCCAGTAGTATCCGCGCGGTAGACAATGAGCAGTTCTTC,CASSIRAVDNEQFF
14,TRBV4-1,NA,TRBD1,TRBJ1-2,TGCGCCAGCAGCCAGGGACAGGGGGTTTGGGGCTACACCTTC,CASSQGQGVWGYTF
14,TRBV11-3,NA,NA,TRBJ2-1,TGTGCCAGCAGCTTAGCGGGGTGGTGGGATGAGCAGTTCTTC,CASSLAGWWDEQFF
13,TRBV6-5,NA,NA,TRBJ1-2,TGTGCCAGCAGTTACCGACAGAGCTATGGCTACACCTTC,CASSYRQSYGYTF
16,TRBV5-1,NA,TRBD1,TRBJ1-1,TGCGCCAGCAGCAGGGACAGGGGGCCGAGGAACACTGAAGCTTTCTTT,CASSRDRGPRNTEAFF
15,TRBV7-9,NA,TRBD2,TRBJ2-7,TGTGCCAGCAGCAAAACTAGCGGGGGGACCTACGAGCAGTACTTC,CASSKTSGGTYEQYF
13,TRBV7-9,NA,NA,TRBJ1-5,TGTGCCAGCAGCCGGCGGGCGGATCAGCCCCAGCATTTT,CASSRRADQPQHF
15,TRBV5-1,once,TRBD2,TRBJ2-3,TGCGCCAGCAGCTTCTATAGCGGGGGAACAGATACGCAGTATTTT,CASSFYSGGTDTQYF
14,TRBV7-9,NA,NA,TRBJ1-2,TGTGCCAGCAGCTTACAAACGGAGTTCTATGGCTACACCTTC,CASSLQTEFYGYTF
17,TRBV11-2,NA,TRBD2,TRBJ2-2,TGTGCCAGCAGCTTATGGGCCTCGGCGGGAGCGACCGGGGAGCTGTTTTTT,CASSLWASAGATGELFF
19,TRBV4-1,few,NA,TRBJ2-2,TGCGCCAGCAGCCAAGATCCTAACAGGGAAGGTTTTAGCACCGGGGAGCTGTTTTTT,CASSQDPNREGFSTGELFF
16,TRBV9,NA,TRBD1,TRBJ1-1,TGTGCCAGCAGCCCACCGGACAGGGGTATGAACACTGAAGCTTTCTTT,CASSPPDRGMNTEAFF
13,TRBV29-1,NA,TRBD2,TRBJ2-1,TGCAGGGTTACTAGCGACCAAGGAGGTGAGCAGTTCTTC,CRVTSDQGGEQFF
14,TRBV5-1,NA,NA,TRBJ2-7,TGCGCCAGCAGCCCGTGGGGGCTATCCTACGAGCAGTACTTC,CASSPWGLSYEQYF
13,TRBV28,NA,NA,TRBJ1-1,TGTGCCAGCAGTTTATCGGGGGGCACTGAAGCTTTCTTT,CASSLSGGTEAFF
15,TRBV5-5,NA,TRBD2,TRBJ2-7,TGTGCCAGCAGCTTGGTAGGGACTAGCGGATACGAGCAGTACTTC,CASSLVGTSGYEQYF
15,TRBV6-6,once,TRBD1,TRBJ1-4,TGTGCCAGCAGCCACAGGGGAAACACTAATGAAAAACTGTTTTTT,CASSHRGNTNEKLFF
15,TRBV2,NA,NA,TRBJ1-4,TGTGCCAGCAGTGACAGGGGACGAACTAATGAAAAACTGTTTTTT,CASSDRGRTNEKLFF
16,TRBV28,NA,TRBD2,TRBJ2-5,TGTGCCAGCAGTTGGCCCCTAGCGGGAGGGGGAGAGACCCAGTACTTC,CASSWPLAGGGETQYF
14,TRBV6-5,NA,NA,TRBJ1-2,TGTGCCAGCAGTTACTCAAGAGGTAACTATGGCTACACCTTC,CASSYSRGNYGYTF
14,TRBV18,NA,NA,TRBJ2-5,TGTGCCAGCTCACCGTCAGGTGACCAAGAGACCCAGTACTTC,CASSPSGDQETQYF
15,TRBV25-1,NA,TRBD2,TRBJ2-3,TGTGCCAGCAGTGGACTAGCGGGAGTATGGGATACGCAGTATTTT,CASSGLAGVWDTQYF
13,TRBV7-3,NA,NA,TRBJ2-3,TGTGCCAGCAAGGAGGGTGGCACAGATACGCAGTATTTT,CASKEGGTDTQYF
15,TRBV7-9,NA,TRBD1,TRBJ1-1,TGTGCCAGCAGCTTAGGACAGGGAGTGAACACTGAAGCTTTCTTT,CASSLGQGVNTEAFF
14,TRBV5-1,NA,NA,TRBJ2-7,TGCGCCAGCAGCAACCCAGGGATTCGAAACGAGCAGTACTTC,CASSNPGIRNEQYF
11,TRBV10-1,NA,NA,TRBJ2-7,TGCGCCAGCAGTGAGCTCGGCGAGCAGTACTTC,CASSELGEQYF
15,TRBV6-6,NA,NA,TRBJ2-7,TGTGCCAGCAGTTACTCAACGGGAGATGCCTACGAGCAGTACTTC,CASSYSTGDAYEQYF
17,TRBV19,NA,NA,TRBJ2-1,TGTGCCAGTAGTATCGGCGGGCCCGGGAGCTCCTACAATGAGCAGTTCTTC,CASSIGGPGSSYNEQFF
14,TRBV10-2,NA,NA,TRBJ2-3,TGCGCCAGCAGTCAGGGGTTCGGCACAGATACGCAGTATTTT,CASSQGFGTDTQYF
16,TRBV4-1,once,NA,TRBJ2-5,TGCGCCAGCAGCCAACAGGACCAGGGAGGCGTAGAGACCCAGTACTTC,CASSQQDQGGVETQYF
16,TRBV11-2,NA,TRBD2,TRBJ2-3,TGTGCCAGCAGCCGGACTAGCGGTAGCGGCACAGATACGCAGTATTTT,CASSRTSGSGTDTQYF
15,TRBV27,NA,TRBD1,TRBJ1-1,TGTGCCAGCAGTTTTGGACAGGGGTTGCGAACTGAAGCTTTCTTT,CASSFGQGLRTEAFF
14,TRBV6-5,few,TRBD2,TRBJ2-1,TGTGCCACCCAGGGACTAGCGGGAGCTCGGGAGCAGTTCTTC,CATQGLAGAREQFF
14,TRBV19,NA,TRBD2,TRBJ2-1,TGTGCCAGTACCCGGCTAGCGGGACCCAATGAGCAGTTCTTC,CASTRLAGPNEQFF
16,TRBV19,few,TRBD1,TRBJ1-5,TGTGCCAGTAGTAGGGACAGAAGCAGGGGCAATCAGCCCCAGCATTTT,CASSRDRSRGNQPQHF
13,TRBV6-1,few,NA,TRBJ1-2,TGTGCCAGCAGTGCGAGGGAGAGCTATGGCTACACCTTC,CASSARESYGYTF
14,TRBV27,few,NA,TRBJ2-2,TGTGCCAGCAGTATTAGGACAGTAGCCGGGGAGCTGTTTTTT,CASSIRTVAGELFF
15,TRBV4-2,NA,TRBD2,TRBJ2-5,TGTGCCAGCAGCATCGGGACTAGCGGCCAAGAGACCCAGTACTTC,CASSIGTSGQETQYF
17,TRBV7-3,NA,TRBD2,TRBJ2-7,TGTGCCAGCAGCTTAACGGCCCAGCGGGAGGGCATTCCGGAGCAGTACTTC,CASSLTAQREGIPEQYF
13,TRBV7-3,NA,TRBD1,TRBJ1-2,TGTGCCAGCAGCTCCGGACAGGGATATGGCTACACCTTC,CASSSGQGYGYTF
15,TRBV6-1,NA,NA,TRBJ1-1,TGTGCCAGCAGTGAACCTCTCAGGGGGAACACTGAAGCTTTCTTT,CASSEPLRGNTEAFF
15,TRBV5-4,NA,NA,TRBJ1-2,TGTGCCAGCAGCTCGGGGGGGTCCCTTATGAAAAGCTACACCTTC,CASSSGGSLMKSYTF
17,TRBV9,NA,TRBD1,TRBJ2-3,TGTGCCAGCAGCGCACCCAGGGGGACAGGACCTACAGATACGCAGTATTTT,CASSAPRGTGPTDTQYF
15,TRBV6-5,few,TRBD1,TRBJ2-3,TGTGCCAGCAGTTACGCGGCAGGGGGCGCGGATACGCAGTATTTT,CASSYAAGGADTQYF
15,TRBV9,NA,TRBD1,TRBJ2-3,TGTGCCAGCAGCGTAGGGGGTGCAGGGGGAGATACGCAGTATTTT,CASSVGGAGGDTQYF
13,TRBV29-1,NA,NA,TRBJ1-1,TGCAGCGTTGAGAGGGATATCCCAGCGGAAGCTTTCTTT,CSVERDIPAEAFF
13,TRBV30,NA,NA,TRBJ2-1,TGTGCCTGGACGAAGCGGAGTTACAATGAGCAGTTCTTC,CAWTKRSYNEQFF